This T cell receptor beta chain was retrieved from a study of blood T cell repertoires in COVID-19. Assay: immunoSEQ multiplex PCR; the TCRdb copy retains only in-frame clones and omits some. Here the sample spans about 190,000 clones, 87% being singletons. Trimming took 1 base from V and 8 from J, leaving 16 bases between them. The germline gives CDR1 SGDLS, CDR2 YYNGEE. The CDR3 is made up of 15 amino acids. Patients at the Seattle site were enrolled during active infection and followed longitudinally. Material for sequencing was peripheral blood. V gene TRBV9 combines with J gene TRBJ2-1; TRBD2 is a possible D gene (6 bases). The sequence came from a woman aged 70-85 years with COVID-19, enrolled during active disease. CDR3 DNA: TGTGCCAGCAGCGTATCCTGGGGAGGCTTGGATGAGCAGTTCTTC. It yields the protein CASSVSWGGLDEQFF.